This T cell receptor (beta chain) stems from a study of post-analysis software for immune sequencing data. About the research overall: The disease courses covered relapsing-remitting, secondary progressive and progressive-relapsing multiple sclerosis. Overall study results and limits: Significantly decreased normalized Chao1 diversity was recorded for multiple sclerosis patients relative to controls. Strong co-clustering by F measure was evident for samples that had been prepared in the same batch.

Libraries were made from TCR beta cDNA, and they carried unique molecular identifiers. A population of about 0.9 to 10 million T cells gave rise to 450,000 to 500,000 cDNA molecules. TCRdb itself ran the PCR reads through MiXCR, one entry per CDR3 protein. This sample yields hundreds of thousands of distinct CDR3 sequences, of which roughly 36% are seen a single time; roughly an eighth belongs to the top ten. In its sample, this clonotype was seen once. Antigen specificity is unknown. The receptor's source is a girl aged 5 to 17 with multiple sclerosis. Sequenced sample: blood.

The CDR3 DNA is TGTGCCAGCAGCTTAGCTACGGGGGCAGGTGATACGCAGTATTTT. Translation: CASSLATGAGDTQYF. This chain connects TRBV7-8 to TRBJ2-3; tentatively, D is TRBD1 or TRBD2 (6 bases each). This CDR3 has 15 residues. Trimming removed 0 bases at V and 6 bases at J, with 13 bases between. CDR1 SGHVS and CDR2 FQNEAQ come from the germline V gene.